This TCR beta chain derives from a study of control samples from healthy donors and cancer patients. The CDR3 extends over 15 amino acids. The V gene lost 4 bases and the J gene lost 1 base, with 12 bases spanning the gap. CDR1 is MGHRA and CDR2 is YSYEKL in the germline V gene. Data came from immunoSEQ multiplex PCR; TCRdb stores just in-frame clones and leaves some out. The sample lists tens of thousands of clones, around nine tenths occurring once. The genes are TRBV4-1 and TRBJ2-3; D remains unclear. The material sequenced was PBMCs. This sequence originates from a man aged 45-65 years with head and neck cancer. CDR3 nucleotide sequence: TGCGCCAGCAGCCCCTCGGGCCTCGGCACAGATACGCAGTATTTT. Its translation: CASSPSGLGTDTQYF.